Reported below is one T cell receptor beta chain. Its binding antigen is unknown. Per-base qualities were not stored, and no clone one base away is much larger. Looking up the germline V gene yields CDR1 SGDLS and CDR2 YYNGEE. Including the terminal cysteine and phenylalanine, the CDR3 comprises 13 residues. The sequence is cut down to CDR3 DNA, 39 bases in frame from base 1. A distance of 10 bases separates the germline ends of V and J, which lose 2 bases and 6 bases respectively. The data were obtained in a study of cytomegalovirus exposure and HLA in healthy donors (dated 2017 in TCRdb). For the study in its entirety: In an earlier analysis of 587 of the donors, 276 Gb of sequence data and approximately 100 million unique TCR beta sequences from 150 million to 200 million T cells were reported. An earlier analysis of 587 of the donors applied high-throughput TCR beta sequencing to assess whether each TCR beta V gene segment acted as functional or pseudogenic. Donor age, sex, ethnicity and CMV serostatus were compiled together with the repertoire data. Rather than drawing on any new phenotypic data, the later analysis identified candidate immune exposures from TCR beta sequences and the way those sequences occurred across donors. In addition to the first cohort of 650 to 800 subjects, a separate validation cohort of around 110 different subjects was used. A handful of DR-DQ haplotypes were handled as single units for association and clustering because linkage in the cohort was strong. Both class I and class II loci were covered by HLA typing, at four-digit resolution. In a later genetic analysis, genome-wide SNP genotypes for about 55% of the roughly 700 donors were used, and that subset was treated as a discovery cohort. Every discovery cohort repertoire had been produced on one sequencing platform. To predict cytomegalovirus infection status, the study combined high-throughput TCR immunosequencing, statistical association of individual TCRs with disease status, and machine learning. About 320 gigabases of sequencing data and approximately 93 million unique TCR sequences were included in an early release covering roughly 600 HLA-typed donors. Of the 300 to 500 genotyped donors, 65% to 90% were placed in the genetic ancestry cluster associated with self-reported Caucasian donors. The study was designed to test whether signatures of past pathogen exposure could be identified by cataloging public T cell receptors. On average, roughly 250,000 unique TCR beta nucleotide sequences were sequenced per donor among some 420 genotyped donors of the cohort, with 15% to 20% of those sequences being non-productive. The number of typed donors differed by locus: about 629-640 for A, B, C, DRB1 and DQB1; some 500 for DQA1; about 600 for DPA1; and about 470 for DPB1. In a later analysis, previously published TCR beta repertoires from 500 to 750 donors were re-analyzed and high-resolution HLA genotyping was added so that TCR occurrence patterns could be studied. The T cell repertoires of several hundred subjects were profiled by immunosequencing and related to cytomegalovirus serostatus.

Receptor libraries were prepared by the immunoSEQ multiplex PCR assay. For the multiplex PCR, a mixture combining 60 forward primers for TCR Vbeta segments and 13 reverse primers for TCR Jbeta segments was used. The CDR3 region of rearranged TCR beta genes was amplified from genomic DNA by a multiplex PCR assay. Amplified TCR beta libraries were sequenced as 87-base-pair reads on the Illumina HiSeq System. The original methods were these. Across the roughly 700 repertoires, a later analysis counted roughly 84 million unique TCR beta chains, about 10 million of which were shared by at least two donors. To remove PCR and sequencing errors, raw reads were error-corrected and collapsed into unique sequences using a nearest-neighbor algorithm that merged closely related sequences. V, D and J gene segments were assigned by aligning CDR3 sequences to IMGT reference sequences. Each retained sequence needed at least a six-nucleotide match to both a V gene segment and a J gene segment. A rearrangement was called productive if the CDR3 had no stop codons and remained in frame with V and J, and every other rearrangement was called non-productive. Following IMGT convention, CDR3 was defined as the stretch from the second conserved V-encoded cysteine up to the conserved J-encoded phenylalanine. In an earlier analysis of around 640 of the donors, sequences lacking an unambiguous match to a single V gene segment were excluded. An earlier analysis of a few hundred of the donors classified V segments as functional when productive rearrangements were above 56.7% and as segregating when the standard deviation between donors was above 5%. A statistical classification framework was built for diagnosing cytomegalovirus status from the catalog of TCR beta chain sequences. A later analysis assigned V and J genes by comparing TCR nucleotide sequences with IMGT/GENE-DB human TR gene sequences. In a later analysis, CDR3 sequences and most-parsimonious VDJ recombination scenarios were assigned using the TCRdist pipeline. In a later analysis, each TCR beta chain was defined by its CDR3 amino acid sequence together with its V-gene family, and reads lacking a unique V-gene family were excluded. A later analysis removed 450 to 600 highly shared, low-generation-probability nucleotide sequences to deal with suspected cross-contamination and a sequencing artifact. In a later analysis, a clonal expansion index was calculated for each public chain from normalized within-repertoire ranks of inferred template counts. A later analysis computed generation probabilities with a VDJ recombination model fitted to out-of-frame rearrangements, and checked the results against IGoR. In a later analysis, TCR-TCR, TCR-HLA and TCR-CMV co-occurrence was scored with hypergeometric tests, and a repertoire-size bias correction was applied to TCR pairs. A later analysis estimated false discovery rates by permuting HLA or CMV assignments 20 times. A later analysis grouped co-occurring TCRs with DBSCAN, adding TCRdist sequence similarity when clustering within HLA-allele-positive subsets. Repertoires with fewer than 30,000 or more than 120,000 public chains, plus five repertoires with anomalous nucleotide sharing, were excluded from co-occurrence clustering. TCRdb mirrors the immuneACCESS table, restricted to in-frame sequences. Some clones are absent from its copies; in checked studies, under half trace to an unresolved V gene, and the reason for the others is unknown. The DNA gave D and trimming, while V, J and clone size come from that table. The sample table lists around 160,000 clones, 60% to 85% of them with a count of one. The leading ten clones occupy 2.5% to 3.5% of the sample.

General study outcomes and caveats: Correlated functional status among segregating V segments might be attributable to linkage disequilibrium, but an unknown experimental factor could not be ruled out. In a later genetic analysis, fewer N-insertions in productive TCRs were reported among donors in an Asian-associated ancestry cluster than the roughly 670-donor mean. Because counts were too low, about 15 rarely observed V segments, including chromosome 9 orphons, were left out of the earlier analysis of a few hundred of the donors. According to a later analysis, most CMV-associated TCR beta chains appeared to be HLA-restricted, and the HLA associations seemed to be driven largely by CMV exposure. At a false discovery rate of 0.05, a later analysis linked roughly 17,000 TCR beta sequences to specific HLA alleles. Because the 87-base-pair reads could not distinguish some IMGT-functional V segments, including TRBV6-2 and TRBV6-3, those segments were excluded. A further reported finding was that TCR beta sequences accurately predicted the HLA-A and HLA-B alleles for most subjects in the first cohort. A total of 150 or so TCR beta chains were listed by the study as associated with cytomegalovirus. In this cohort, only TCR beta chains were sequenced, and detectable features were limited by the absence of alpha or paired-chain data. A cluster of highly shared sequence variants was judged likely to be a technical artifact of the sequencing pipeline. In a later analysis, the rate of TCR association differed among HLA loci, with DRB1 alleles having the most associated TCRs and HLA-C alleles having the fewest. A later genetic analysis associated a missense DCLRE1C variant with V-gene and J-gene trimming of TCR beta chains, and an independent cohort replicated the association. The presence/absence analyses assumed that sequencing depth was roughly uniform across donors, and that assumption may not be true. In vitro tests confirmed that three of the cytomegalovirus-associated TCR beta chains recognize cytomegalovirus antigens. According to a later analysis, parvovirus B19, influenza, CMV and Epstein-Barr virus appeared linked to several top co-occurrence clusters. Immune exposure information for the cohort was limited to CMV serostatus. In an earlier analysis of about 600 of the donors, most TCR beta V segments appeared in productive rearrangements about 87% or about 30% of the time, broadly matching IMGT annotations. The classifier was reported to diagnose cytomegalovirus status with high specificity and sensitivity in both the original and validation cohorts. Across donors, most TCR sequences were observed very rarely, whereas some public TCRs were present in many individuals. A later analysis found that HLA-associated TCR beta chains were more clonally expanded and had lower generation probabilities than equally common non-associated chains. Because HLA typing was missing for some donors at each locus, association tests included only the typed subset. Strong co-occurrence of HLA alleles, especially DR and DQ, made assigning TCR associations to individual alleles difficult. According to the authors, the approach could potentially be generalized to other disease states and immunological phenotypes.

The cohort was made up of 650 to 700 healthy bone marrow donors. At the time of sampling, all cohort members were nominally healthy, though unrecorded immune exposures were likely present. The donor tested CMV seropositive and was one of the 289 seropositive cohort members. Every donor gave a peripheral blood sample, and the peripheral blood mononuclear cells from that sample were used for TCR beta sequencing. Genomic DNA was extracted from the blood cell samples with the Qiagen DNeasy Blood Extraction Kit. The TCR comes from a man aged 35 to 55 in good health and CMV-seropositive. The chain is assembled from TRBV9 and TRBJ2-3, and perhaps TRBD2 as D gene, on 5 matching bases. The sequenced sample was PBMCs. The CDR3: CASSVGLSDTQYF. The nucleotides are TGTGCCAGCAGCGTTGGACTTTCGGATACGCAGTATTTT. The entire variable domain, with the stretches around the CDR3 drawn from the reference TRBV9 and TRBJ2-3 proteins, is DSGVTQTPKHLITATGQRVTLRCSPRSGDLSVYWYQQSLDQGLQFLIQYYNGEERAKGNILERFSAQQFPDLHSELNLSSLELGDSALYFCASSVGLSDTQYFGPGTRLTVL.